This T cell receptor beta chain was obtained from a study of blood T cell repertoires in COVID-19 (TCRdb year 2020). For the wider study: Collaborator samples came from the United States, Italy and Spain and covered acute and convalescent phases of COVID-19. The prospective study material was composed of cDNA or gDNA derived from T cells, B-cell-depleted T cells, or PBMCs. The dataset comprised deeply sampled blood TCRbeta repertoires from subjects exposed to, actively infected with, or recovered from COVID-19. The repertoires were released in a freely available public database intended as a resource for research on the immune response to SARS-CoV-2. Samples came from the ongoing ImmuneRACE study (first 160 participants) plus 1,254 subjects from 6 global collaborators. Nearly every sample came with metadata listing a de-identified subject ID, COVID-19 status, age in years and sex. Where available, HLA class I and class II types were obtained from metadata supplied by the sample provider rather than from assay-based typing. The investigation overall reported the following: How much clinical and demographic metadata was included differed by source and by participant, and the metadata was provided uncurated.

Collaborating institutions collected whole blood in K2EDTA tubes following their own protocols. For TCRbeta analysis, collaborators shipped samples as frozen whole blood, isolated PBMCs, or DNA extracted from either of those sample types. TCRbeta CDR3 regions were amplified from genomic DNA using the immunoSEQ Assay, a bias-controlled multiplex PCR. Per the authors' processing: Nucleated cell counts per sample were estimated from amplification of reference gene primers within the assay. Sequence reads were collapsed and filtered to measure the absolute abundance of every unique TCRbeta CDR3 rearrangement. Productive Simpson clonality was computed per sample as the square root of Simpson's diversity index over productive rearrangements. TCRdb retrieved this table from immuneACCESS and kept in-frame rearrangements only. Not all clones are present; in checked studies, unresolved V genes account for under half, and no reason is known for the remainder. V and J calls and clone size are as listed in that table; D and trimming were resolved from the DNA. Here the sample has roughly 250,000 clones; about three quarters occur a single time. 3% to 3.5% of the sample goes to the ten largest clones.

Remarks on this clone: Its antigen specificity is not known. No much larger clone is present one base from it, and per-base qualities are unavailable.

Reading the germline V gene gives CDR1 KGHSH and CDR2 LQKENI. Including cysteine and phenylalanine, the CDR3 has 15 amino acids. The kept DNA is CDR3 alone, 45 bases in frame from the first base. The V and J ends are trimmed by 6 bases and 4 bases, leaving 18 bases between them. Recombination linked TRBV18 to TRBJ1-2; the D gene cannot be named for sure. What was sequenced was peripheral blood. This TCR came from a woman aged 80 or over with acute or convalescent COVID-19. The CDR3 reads CASSPRMPRGYGYTF. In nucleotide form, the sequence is TGTGCCAGCTCCCCTCGTATGCCGCGGGGCTATGGCTACACCTTC.